This entry lists 9 T cell receptor beta chains sequenced from one sample in a study of cytomegalovirus exposure and HLA in healthy donors. A multiplex PCR was run with 60 Vbeta primers and 13 Jbeta primers. TCRdb's copy holds only in-frame clones and misses some; the assay was immunoSEQ multiplex PCR. The top ten hold less than 0.4% of the sample, which has roughly 200,000 clones, 65% to 90% seen once. The sequenced sample was PBMCs. The receptors were sampled from a young woman in good health and CMV-seronegative.

The chain joins TRBV11-3 to TRBJ2-1; D is perhaps TRBD1 (6 bases). CDR1 SGHNT and CDR2 YENEEA come from the germline V gene. V gave up 6 bases and J gave up 7 bases, with 19 bases separating them. The CDR3 is 15 amino acids. The CDR3 nucleotides are TGTGCCAGCAGTCAAACTCCGGGACATCATAATGAGCAGTTCTTC. Translated: CASSQTPGHHNEQFF.

The J gene is TRBJ1-1, the V gene TRBV20-1, with TRBD1 as a possible D gene (5 bases). The CDR3 covers 11 residues. With 6 bases removed from V and 10 bases from J, the gap between germline ends came to 15 bases. CDR1 DFQATT and CDR2 SNEGSKA come from the germline V gene (reference sequence). CDR3 in DNA: TGCAGTGCACCAGGGCCAGCAGGAGCTTTCTTT. Encoded protein: CSAPGPAGAFF.

This chain joins TRBV19 and TRBJ2-1; TRBD2 aligns across 7 bases. The CDR3 loop spans 15 amino acids. The V segment lost 3 bases and the J segment 9 bases; nucleotides outside the gene matches: 11. The V gene's germline CDR1 is LNHDA and CDR2 SQIVND (reference sequence). This chain's CDR3 is CASSILAAKSGEQFF. CDR3 nucleotide sequence: TGTGCCAGTAGTATCCTAGCGGCTAAGAGCGGTGAGCAGTTCTTC.

This chain links TRBV28 with TRBJ2-5, with 8 nucleotides matching TRBD2. The CDR3 has 13 amino acids. The J segment lost 5 bases and the V segment lost 8 bases, leaving 7 bases of the junction unmatched. Germline V gives CDR1 MDHEN, CDR2 SYDVKM. The CDR3 here is CASLTGRGETQYF. CDR3 bases: TGTGCCAGCTTAACCGGGAGGGGTGAGACCCAGTACTTC. Complete variable domain (other parts from reference TRBV28 and TRBJ2-5): DVKVTQSSRYLVKRTGEKVFLECVQDMDHENMFWYRQDPGLGLRLIYFSYDVKMKEKGDIPEGYSVSREKKERFSLILESASTNQTSMYLCASLTGRGETQYFGPGTRLLVL.

The CDR3 reads CASTSGDGYNEQFF. Written as DNA, the CDR3 is TGTGCCAGCACAAGCGGAGACGGTTACAATGAGCAGTTCTTC. This chain uses TRBV27 with TRBJ2-1; the D gene is possibly TRBD2 (5 bases). The length of the CDR3 is 14 residues. From germline, CDR1 is MNHEY and CDR2 SMNVEV (reference sequence). Trimming stripped 7 bases from V and 4 bases from J, with 14 bases between.

J is TRBJ2-2 and V is TRBV5-1, with TRBD2 matching 7 bases. The junction had 6 bases not matched to a gene; V was cut back by 3 bases and J by 1 base. Germline V gene data show CDR1 as SGHRS and CDR2 as YFSETQ. The CDR3 covers 16 residues. Here the CDR3 reads CASSSSGAMNTGELFF. The CDR3 region has the DNA TGCGCCAGCAGCTCGAGCGGGGCTATGAACACCGGGGAGCTGTTTTTT.

This clone has just a few counts. V gene TRBV28 combines with J gene TRBJ1-4, with D unresolved. CDR1 and CDR2 (germline): MDHEN, SYDVKM. The V end lost 4 bases, the J end lost 4 bases, and 7 bases lay between the germline ends. The CDR3 runs to 13 residues. Here the CDR3 reads CASSWALNEKLFF. The CDR3 DNA reads as TGTGCCAGCAGTTGGGCCCTTAATGAAAAACTGTTTTTT.

The chain has TRBV11-2 and TRBJ2-3, with TRBD2 matching 7 bases. The germline V gene has CDR1 SGHAT and CDR2 FQNNGV. After removal of 3 bases from V and 1 base from J, the junction contained 4 bases not matched to a gene. The CDR3 is 15 residues long. This CDR3 is CASSFLAGGTDTQYF. The CDR3 region has the DNA TGTGCCAGCAGCTTCTTAGCGGGCGGCACAGATACGCAGTATTTT.

The V and J genes are TRBV5-4 and TRBJ2-5; unclear D gene. The CDR3 is 13 amino acids. The germline V gene encodes CDR1 SGHNT and CDR2 YYREEE (reference sequence). Trimming took 0 bases from V and 7 from J, leaving 10 bases between them. The CDR3 nucleotides read TGTGCCAGCAGCTTGGACTCCCGCGGGACCCAGTACTTC. This translates into CASSLDSRGTQYF.